Each of the 2 T cell receptor beta chains below was sequenced from the same sample in a study of monozygotic twins with inflammatory bowel disease. TCRdb reprocessed the 5' RACE reads, keeping one entry per CDR3 protein, no DNA. This table holds 85,000 to 110,000 distinct CDR3 sequences. The specimen sequenced was blood. The receptor set was obtained from a human donor with ulcerative colitis or Crohn's disease, or a healthy co-twin of an affected twin (not recorded which).

V and J are TRBV7-3 and TRBJ2-5. The CDR3 spans 15 residues. Germline V gene sequence: CDR1 SGHTA, CDR2 FQGTGA. The CDR3 loop reads CASSPNGRIGETQYF.

J is TRBJ2-3 and V is TRBV5-1; as DNA is missing, the TRBD1 call by TCRdb cannot be tested. The CDR3 consists of 15 residues. In germline, CDR1 is SGHRS, CDR2 YFSETQ. CDR3 sequence reads: CASSWGGSSTDTQYF.